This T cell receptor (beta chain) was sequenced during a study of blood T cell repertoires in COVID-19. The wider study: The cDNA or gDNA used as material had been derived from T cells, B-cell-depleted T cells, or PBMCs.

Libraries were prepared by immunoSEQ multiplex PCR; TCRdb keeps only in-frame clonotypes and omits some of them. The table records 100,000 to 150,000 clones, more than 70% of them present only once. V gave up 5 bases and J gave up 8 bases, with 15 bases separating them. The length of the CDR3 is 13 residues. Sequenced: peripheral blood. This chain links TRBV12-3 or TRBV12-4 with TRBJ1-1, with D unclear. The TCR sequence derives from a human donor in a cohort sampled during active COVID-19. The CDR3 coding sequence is TGTGCCAGCAGTCGCCGAGGTGGGTCCGAAGCTTTCTTT. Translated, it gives CASSRRGGSEAFF.